The rows below give T cell receptor beta chains drawn from one sample of a study of cytomegalovirus exposure and HLA in healthy donors. The assay was immunoSEQ multiplex PCR, and TCRdb's table has in-frame clones only and misses some. The sample shows about 160,000 clones, approximately 75% of them seen only once. Sequencing was performed on PBMCs. The receptors come from a man aged 50-59 years in good health and CMV-seropositive. The CDR3 runs from the conserved cysteine through the conserved F or W. D genes are given only for firm matches. Clone size, where shown, is once, few, many, or a class for clones that have expanded.

once,.,TRBV5-4,TRBJ2-7,CASSLAGNGRSEQYF,TGTGCCAGCAGCTTGGCAGGCAACGGTAGATCCGAGCAGTACTTC
.,TRBD1,TRBV9,TRBJ1-3,CASSVEGQGAGNTIYF,TGTGCCAGCAGCGTAGAGGGACAGGGGGCTGGAAACACCATATATTTT
.,.,TRBV15,TRBJ2-7,CATSRAGYEQYF,TGTGCCACCAGCAGAGCAGGGTACGAGCAGTACTTC
.,.,TRBV7-9,TRBJ1-3,CASSLIQATSSGNTIYF,TGTGCCAGCAGCTTAATTCAGGCGACGAGCTCTGGAAACACCATATATTTT
.,TRBD2,TRBV18,TRBJ2-3,CASSLGGTDTQYF,TGTGCCAGCTCACTCGGGGGGACTGATACGCAGTATTTT
once,TRBD1,TRBV19,TRBJ2-1,CASSGRDRENEQFF,TGTGCCAGTAGTGGCCGGGACAGGGAAAATGAGCAGTTCTTC
.,.,TRBV2,TRBJ2-7,CASSVGLGEQYF,TGTGCCAGCAGTGTGGGGCTTGGAGAGCAGTACTTC
.,.,TRBV7-6,TRBJ2-2,CASSLGRERGGELFF,TGTGCCAGCAGCTTAGGGAGGGAGCGCGGCGGGGAGCTGTTTTTT
.,.,TRBV6-1,TRBJ1-3,CASSEAYYREPGNTIYF,TGTGCCAGCAGTGAAGCCTACTACAGGGAACCTGGAAACACCATATATTTT
.,TRBD1,TRBV5-4,TRBJ2-7,CASSFRQGRSYEQYF,TGTGCCAGCAGCTTCCGACAGGGTCGGAGCTACGAGCAGTACTTC
.,TRBD1,TRBV4-1,TRBJ1-4,CASSQRTGVGDATNEKLFF,TGCGCCAGCAGCCAAAGGACAGGGGTGGGGGATGCAACTAATGAAAAACTGTTTTTT
.,.,TRBV2,TRBJ2-1,CASRGQLQFF,TGTGCCAGCAGGGGCCAGTTGCAGTTCTTC
few,TRBD1,TRBV19,TRBJ1-1,CASSTGQSLNGNTEAFF,TGTGCCAGTAGTACGGGACAGTCTTTGAATGGGAACACTGAAGCTTTCTTT
.,.,TRBV9,TRBJ2-7,CASASGRGDYEQYF,TGTGCCAGCGCCTCTGGACGGGGAGACTACGAGCAGTACTTC
.,.,TRBV6-1,TRBJ2-2,CASLRTENTGELFF,TGTGCCAGCCTTCGGACAGAGAACACCGGGGAGCTGTTTTTT
once,TRBD1,TRBV5-1,TRBJ1-2,CASSSGQAAIYGYTF,TGCGCCAGCAGCTCCGGACAGGCCGCTATCTATGGCTACACCTTC
once,TRBD1,TRBV4-3,TRBJ2-3,CASSQGQGATDTQYF,TGCGCCAGCAGCCAAGGACAGGGGGCTACAGATACGCAGTATTTT
few,TRBD1,TRBV4-1,TRBJ1-2,CASSVWDSGAYGYTF,TGCGCCAGCAGCGTCTGGGACAGCGGAGCCTATGGCTACACCTTC
.,TRBD1,TRBV4-2,TRBJ2-7,CASSRTGTGVVEQYF,TGTGCCAGCAGCCGAACCGGGACAGGGGTGGTCGAGCAGTACTTC
few,TRBD1,TRBV6-1,TRBJ2-7,CASRCPGQSYEQYF,TGTGCCAGCAGGTGTCCGGGACAGTCCTACGAGCAGTACTTC
.,TRBD1,TRBV9,TRBJ2-1,CASSVQQGSSYNEQFF,TGTGCCAGCAGCGTCCAACAGGGGAGCTCCTACAATGAGCAGTTCTTC
.,.,TRBV11-3,TRBJ1-5,CASSGAGQPQHF,TGTGCCAGCAGTGGGGCAGGTCAGCCCCAGCATTTT
.,TRBD2,TRBV28,TRBJ2-5,CASDGTSGGAFRFRQETQYF,TGTGCCAGCGACGGGACTAGCGGGGGGGCCTTCCGTTTTAGGCAAGAGACCCAGTACTTC
.,.,TRBV30,TRBJ1-1,CAWRDSLNTEAFF,TGTGCCTGGAGGGACAGCTTGAACACTGAAGCTTTCTTT
.,TRBD2,TRBV6-5,TRBJ2-1,CASRGLADNEQFF,TGTGCCAGCAGGGGACTAGCGGACAATGAGCAGTTCTTC
.,TRBD1,TRBV6-1,TRBJ2-7,CASMMGQGSYEQYF,TGTGCCAGCATGATGGGACAGGGCTCCTACGAGCAGTACTTC
.,.,TRBV28,TRBJ1-3,CASSPGGENTIYF,TGTGCCAGCAGCCCGGGGGGGGAAAACACCATATATTTT
.,TRBD2,TRBV2,TRBJ2-1,CASSLRTSGGNEQFF,TGTGCCAGCAGTCTTCGGACTAGCGGGGGCAATGAGCAGTTCTTC
.,.,TRBV5-1,TRBJ1-6,CASSSDDRPNSPLHF,TGCGCCAGCAGCTCCGACGACAGACCCAATTCACCCCTCCACTTT
.,TRBD1,TRBV5-4,TRBJ1-6,CASSLDGQGNSPLHF,TGTGCCAGCAGCTTGGACGGACAGGGGAATTCACCCCTCCACTTT
once,.,TRBV20-1,TRBJ2-5,CSARTWETQYF,TGCAGTGCGCGGACTTGGGAGACCCAGTACTTC
.,TRBD1,TRBV14,TRBJ1-4,CASSSRFTGATNEKLFF,TGTGCCAGCAGCTCCCGGTTCACAGGGGCGACTAATGAAAAACTGTTTTTT